A selection of T cell receptor beta chains follows, all from one sample in a study of CD8+ T cells in alopecia areata. TCRdb's table, derived via immunoSEQ multiplex PCR, lists solely in-frame clones and lacks some. Counted here are over 150,000 clones, roughly 60% occurring once; the ten biggest clones make up about 14%. Sequenced here: CD4+ T cells sorted from blood, sampled at week 24, from a patient treated with tofacitinib. Source of these receptors: a human donor with alopecia areata. CDR3s include the opening cysteine and the closing phenylalanine or tryptophan. The D gene is left open where the match is weak. Clone size appears in some rows only: once, few, many, or a class for an expanded clone.

clone size | J gene | V gene | D gene | CDR3 protein | CDR3 DNA
. | TRBJ2-3 | TRBV29-1 | TRBD2 | CSVAGVSTDTQYF | TGCAGCGTGGCGGGGGTTAGCACAGATACGCAGTATTTT
. | TRBJ2-3 | TRBV29-1 | . | CSVEQGGADTQYF | TGCAGCGTAGAGCAGGGTGGGGCAGATACGCAGTATTTT
. | TRBJ2-5 | TRBV30 | . | CAWSSTGLTQYF | TGTGCCTGGAGTAGTACCGGACTAACACAGTACTTC
few | TRBJ2-7 | TRBV7-9 | . | CASSPRGGPTYEQYF | TGTGCCAGCAGCCCCCGCGGAGGCCCCACCTACGAGCAGTACTTC
. | TRBJ2-3 | TRBV29-1 | TRBD1 | CSVPDRATDTQYF | TGCAGCGTCCCGGACAGGGCCACAGATACGCAGTATTTT
. | TRBJ1-6 | TRBV30 | . | CAGGRGGSPLHF | TGTGCCGGAGGGCGGGGCGGTTCACCCCTCCACTTT
few | TRBJ2-3 | TRBV25-1 | . | CASSELGRQSTDTQYF | TGTGCCAGCAGTGAATTGGGCCGCCAAAGCACAGATACGCAGTATTTT
. | TRBJ2-7 | TRBV30 | . | CASGQSYEQYF | TGTGCCTCAGGACAGAGTTACGAGCAGTACTTC
. | TRBJ1-1 | TRBV4-2 | . | CASSQASSNTEAFF | TGTGCCAGCAGCCAAGCTTCTTCGAACACTGAAGCTTTCTTT
. | TRBJ2-3 | TRBV29-1 | . | CSVELGKRTDTQYF | TGCAGCGTTGAGCTCGGCAAGCGCACAGATACGCAGTATTTT
. | TRBJ2-3 | TRBV11-2 | . | CASRSPQGWTDTQYF | TGTGCCAGCAGGAGCCCCCAGGGGTGGACAGATACGCAGTATTTT
few | TRBJ2-5 | TRBV29-1 | TRBD2 | CSAGEETQYF | TGTTCGGCGGGGGAAGAGACCCAGTACTTC
few | TRBJ1-2 | TRBV29-1 | TRBD1 | CSGNQGVEGYTF | TGCAGCGGGAACCAGGGGGTGGAAGGCTACACCTTC
few | TRBJ2-7 | TRBV29-1 | TRBD2 | CSGGTTTQEQYF | TGCAGCGGCGGGACTACCACCCAGGAGCAGTACTTC
once | TRBJ1-5 | TRBV5-1 | . | CASSQDGQPQHF | TGCGCCAGCAGCCAGGACGGGCAGCCCCAGCATTTT
. | TRBJ2-5 | TRBV14 | TRBD1 | CASSVRTGGFGTQYF | TGTGCCAGCAGCGTTCGGACAGGGGGATTTGGGACCCAGTACTTC
. | TRBJ1-5 | TRBV7-8 | . | CASSLEPSGIDRQPQHF | TGTGCCAGCAGCTTAGAACCGTCAGGGATTGATAGGCAGCCCCAGCATTTT